These 2 T cell receptor beta chains came from one sample sequenced in a study of blood T cell repertoires in COVID-19. The method was immunoSEQ multiplex PCR; TCRdb's version includes in-frame clones alone and lacks a portion of them. The sample holds some 73,000 clones, 86% seen once. The sample was peripheral blood. These TCRs come from an elderly man with COVID-19, enrolled during active disease.

The chain joins TRBV7-9 to TRBJ1-1; the D is unclear. In germline, CDR1 is SEHNR, CDR2 FQNEAQ (reference sequence). V lost 3 bases, J lost 1 base, and 3 bases lay in between. The CDR3 spans 12 residues. The CDR3 reads CASSFSNTEAFF. The DNA of the CDR3 is TGTGCCAGCAGCTTCTCGAACACTGAAGCTTTCTTT.

This clone was recorded only once. The chain couples TRBV3-1 (or the pseudogene TRBV3-2) to TRBJ1-6, with TRBD1 identical over 8 bases. From germline, CDR1 is LGHDT and CDR2 YNNKEL (reference sequence). The CDR3 consists of 15 residues. The trim removed 5 bases at V and 9 bases at J, leaving 9 bases unmatched. The DNA of the CDR3 is TGTGCCAGCAGCTCCGGGACAGGCCCAATTTCACCCCTCCACTTT. Translated, it gives CASSSGTGPISPLHF.